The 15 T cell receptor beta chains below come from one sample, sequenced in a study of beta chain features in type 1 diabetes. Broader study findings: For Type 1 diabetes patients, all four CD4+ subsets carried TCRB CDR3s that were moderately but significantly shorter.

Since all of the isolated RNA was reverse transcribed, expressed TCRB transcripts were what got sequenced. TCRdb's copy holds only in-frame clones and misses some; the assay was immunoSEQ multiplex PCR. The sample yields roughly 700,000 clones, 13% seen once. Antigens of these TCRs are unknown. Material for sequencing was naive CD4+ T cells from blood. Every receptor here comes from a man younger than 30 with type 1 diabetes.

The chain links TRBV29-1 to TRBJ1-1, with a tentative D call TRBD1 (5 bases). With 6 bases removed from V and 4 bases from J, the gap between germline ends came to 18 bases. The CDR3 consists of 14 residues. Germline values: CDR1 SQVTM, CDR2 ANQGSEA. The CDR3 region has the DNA TGCAGCGTCAGACGGGGCCTAGGGGTCACTGAAGCTTTCTTT. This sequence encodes CSVRRGLGVTEAFF.

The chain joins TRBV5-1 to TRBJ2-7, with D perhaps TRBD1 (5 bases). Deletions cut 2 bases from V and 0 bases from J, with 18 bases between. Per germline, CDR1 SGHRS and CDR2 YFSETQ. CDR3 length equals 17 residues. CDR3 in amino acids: CASSFTSRAFVSYEQYF. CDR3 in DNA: TGCGCCAGCAGCTTCACATCCAGGGCCTTCGTCTCCTACGAGCAGTACTTC.

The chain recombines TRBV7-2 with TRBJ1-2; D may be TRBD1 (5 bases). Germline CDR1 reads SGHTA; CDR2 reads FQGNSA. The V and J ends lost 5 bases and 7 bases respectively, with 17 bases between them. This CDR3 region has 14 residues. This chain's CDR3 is CASSAQFAGLGYTF. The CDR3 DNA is TGTGCCAGCAGCGCACAATTTGCGGGGCTTGGCTACACCTTC.

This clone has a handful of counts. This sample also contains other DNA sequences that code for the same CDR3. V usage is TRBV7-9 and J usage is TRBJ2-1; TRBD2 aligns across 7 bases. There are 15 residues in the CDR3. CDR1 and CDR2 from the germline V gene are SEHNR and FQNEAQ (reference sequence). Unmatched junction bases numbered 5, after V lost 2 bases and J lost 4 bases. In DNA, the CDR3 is TGTGCCAGCAGCTTACGCGGGGGAGCGTACAATGAGCAGTTCTTC. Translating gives CASSLRGGAYNEQFF.

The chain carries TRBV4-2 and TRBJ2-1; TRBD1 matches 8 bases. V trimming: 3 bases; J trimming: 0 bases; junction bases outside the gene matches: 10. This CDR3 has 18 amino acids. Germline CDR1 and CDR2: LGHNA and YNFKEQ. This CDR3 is CASSQADRVGNSYNEQFF. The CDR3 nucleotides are TGTGCCAGCAGCCAGGCGGACAGGGTAGGAAACTCCTACAATGAGCAGTTCTTC.

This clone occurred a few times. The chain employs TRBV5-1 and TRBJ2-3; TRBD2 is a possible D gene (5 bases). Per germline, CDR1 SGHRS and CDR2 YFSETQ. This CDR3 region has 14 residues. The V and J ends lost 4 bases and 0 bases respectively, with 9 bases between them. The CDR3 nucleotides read TGCGCCAGCAGCGAGCGGTCTAGCACAGATACGCAGTATTTT. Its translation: CASSERSSTDTQYF. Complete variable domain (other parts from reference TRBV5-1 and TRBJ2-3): KAGVTQTPRYLIKTRGQQVTLSCSPISGHRSVSWYQQTPGQGLQFLFEYFSETQRNKGNFPGRFSGRQFSNSRSEMNVSTLELGDSALYLCASSERSSTDTQYFGPGTRLTVL.

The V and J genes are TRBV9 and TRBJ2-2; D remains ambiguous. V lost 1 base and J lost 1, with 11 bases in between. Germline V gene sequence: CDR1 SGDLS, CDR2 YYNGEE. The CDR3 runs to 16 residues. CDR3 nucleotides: TGTGCCAGCAGCGTATTAGCACCCCAGAACACCGGGGAGCTGTTTTTT. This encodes CASSVLAPQNTGELFF.

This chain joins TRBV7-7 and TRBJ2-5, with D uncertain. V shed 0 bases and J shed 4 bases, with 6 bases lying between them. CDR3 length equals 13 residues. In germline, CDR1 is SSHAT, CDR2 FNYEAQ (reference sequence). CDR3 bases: TGTGCCAGCAGCTTAGCACAAACAGAGACCCAGTACTTC. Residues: CASSLAQTETQYF.

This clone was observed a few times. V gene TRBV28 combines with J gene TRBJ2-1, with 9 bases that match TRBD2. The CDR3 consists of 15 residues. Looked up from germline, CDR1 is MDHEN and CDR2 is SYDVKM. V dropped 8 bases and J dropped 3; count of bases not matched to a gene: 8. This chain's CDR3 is CASLPQAGGYNEQFF. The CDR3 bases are TGTGCCAGCCTCCCCCAAGCGGGGGGCTACAATGAGCAGTTCTTC.

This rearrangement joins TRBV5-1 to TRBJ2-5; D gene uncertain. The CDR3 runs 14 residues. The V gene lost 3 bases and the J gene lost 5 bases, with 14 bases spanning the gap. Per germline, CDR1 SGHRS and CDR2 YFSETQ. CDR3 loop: CASSSGPVGETQYF. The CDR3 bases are TGCGCCAGCAGCTCAGGCCCAGTGGGGGAGACCCAGTACTTC.

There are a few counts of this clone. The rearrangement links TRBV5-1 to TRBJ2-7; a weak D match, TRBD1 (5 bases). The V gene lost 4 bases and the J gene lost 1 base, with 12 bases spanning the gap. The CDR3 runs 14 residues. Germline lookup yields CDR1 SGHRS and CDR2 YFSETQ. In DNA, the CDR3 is TGCGCCAGCAGCATCCAGGGCGGATCCTACGAGCAGTACTTC. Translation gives CASSIQGGSYEQYF. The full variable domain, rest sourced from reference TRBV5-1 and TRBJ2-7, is KAGVTQTPRYLIKTRGQQVTLSCSPISGHRSVSWYQQTPGQGLQFLFEYFSETQRNKGNFPGRFSGRQFSNSRSEMNVSTLELGDSALYLCASSIQGGSYEQYFGPGTRLTVT.

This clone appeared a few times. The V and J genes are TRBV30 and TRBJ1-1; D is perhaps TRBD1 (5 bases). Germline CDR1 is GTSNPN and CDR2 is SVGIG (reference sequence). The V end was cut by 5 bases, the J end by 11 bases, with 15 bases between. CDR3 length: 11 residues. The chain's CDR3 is CAWAWAGRAFF. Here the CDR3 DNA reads TGTGCCTGGGCCTGGGCAGGGAGGGCTTTCTTT.

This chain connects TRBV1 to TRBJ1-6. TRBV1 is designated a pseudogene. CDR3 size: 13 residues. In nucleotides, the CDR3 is TGCACCAGCAGCCAAGATGGTAATTCACCCCTCCACTTT. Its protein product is CTSSQDGNSPLHF.

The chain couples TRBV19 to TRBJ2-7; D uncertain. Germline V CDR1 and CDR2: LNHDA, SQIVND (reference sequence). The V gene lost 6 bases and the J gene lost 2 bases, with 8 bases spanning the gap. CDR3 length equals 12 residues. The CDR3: CASRSEAYEQYF. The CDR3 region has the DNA TGTGCCAGTAGGAGCGAAGCCTACGAGCAGTACTTC.

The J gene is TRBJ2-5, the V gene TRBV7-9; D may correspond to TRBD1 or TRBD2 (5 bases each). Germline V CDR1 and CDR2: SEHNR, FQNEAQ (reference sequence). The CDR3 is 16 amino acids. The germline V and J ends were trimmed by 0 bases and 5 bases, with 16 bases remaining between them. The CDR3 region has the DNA TGTGCCAGCAGCTTAGCGCGTACGGGACGAGGGGAGACCCAGTACTTC. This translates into CASSLARTGRGETQYF.